This is a list of T cell receptor beta chains from one sample in a study of technical replicates of blood from several donors. Clones were sequenced by immunoSEQ multiplex PCR, and TCRdb holds only the in-frame ones, with some missing. Here the sample spans 85,000 to 90,000 clones, under 95% being singletons. Sequencing used T cells isolated from PBMCs. The receptors were gathered from a human donor in good health. CDR3s include the opening cysteine and the closing phenylalanine or tryptophan. Each record gives: clone size, J gene, D gene, V gene, CDR3 protein, CDR3 DNA. The D gene is left open where the match is weak. The listing skips clone size in some rows; elsewhere it reads once, few, many or a size class.

abundance: -
j_gene: TRBJ1-2
d_gene: -
v_gene: TRBV12-5
CDR3aa: CASGPDSFNYGYTF
CDR3nt: TGTGCTAGTGGTCCGGACAGCTTTAACTATGGCTACACCTTC

abundance: once
j_gene: TRBJ2-7
d_gene: -
v_gene: TRBV5-6
CDR3aa: CASSLGQGIRGYEQYF
CDR3nt: TGTGCCAGCAGCTTGGGGCAGGGGATTCGAGGCTACGAGCAGTACTTC

abundance: -
j_gene: TRBJ2-1
d_gene: TRBD2
v_gene: TRBV27
CDR3aa: CASSWTSGSLYTNEQFF
CDR3nt: TGTGCCAGCAGTTGGACTAGCGGGAGCTTGTATACGAATGAGCAGTTCTTC

abundance: -
j_gene: TRBJ1-6
d_gene: -
v_gene: TRBV5-6
CDR3aa: CASSLVGVGGSPLHF
CDR3nt: TGTGCCAGCAGCTTGGTCGGGGTCGGAGGATCACCCCTCCACTTT

abundance: -
j_gene: TRBJ2-3
d_gene: TRBD2
v_gene: TRBV7-2
CDR3aa: CASSLVAGSGRSTDTQYF
CDR3nt: TGTGCCAGCAGCTTAGTCGCTGGCAGCGGGAGAAGCACAGATACGCAGTATTTT

abundance: -
j_gene: TRBJ1-2
d_gene: -
v_gene: TRBV18
CDR3aa: CASSPNQGIIEGYTF
CDR3nt: TGTGCCAGCTCACCTAACCAGGGGATAATCGAGGGCTACACCTTC

abundance: few
j_gene: TRBJ1-5
d_gene: -
v_gene: TRBV4-2
CDR3aa: CASSQAGGREVNQPQHF
CDR3nt: TGTGCCAGCAGCCAAGCGGGGGGCAGGGAGGTCAATCAGCCCCAGCATTTT

abundance: -
j_gene: TRBJ2-3
d_gene: TRBD2
v_gene: TRBV7-2
CDR3aa: CASSLGAGGTDTQYF
CDR3nt: TGTGCCAGCAGCTTAGGGGCGGGGGGTACAGATACGCAGTATTTT

abundance: -
j_gene: TRBJ1-2
d_gene: -
v_gene: TRBV5-1
CDR3aa: CASSSGYYGYTF
CDR3nt: TGCGCCAGCAGTTCAGGATACTATGGCTACACCTTC

abundance: -
j_gene: TRBJ1-1
d_gene: -
v_gene: TRBV5-5
CDR3aa: CASSFSHTTEAFF
CDR3nt: TGTGCCAGCAGCTTTAGCCACACCACTGAAGCTTTCTTT

abundance: -
j_gene: TRBJ2-2
d_gene: TRBD2
v_gene: TRBV11-3
CDR3aa: CASSRRLAGGHTGELFF
CDR3nt: TGTGCCAGCAGCCGCCGACTAGCGGGAGGGCACACCGGGGAGCTGTTTTTT

abundance: -
j_gene: TRBJ1-6
d_gene: TRBD1
v_gene: TRBV7-9
CDR3aa: CASGFTDRRNSPLHF
CDR3nt: TGTGCCAGCGGGTTTACGGACAGGCGTAATTCACCCCTCCACTTT

abundance: -
j_gene: TRBJ1-5
d_gene: -
v_gene: TRBV2
CDR3aa: CASRGVGNQPQHF
CDR3nt: TGTGCCAGCAGAGGAGTGGGCAATCAGCCCCAGCATTTT

abundance: -
j_gene: TRBJ2-5
d_gene: -
v_gene: TRBV15
CDR3aa: CATSSHSGVQETQYF
CDR3nt: TGTGCCACCAGCTCTCATTCAGGGGTCCAAGAGACCCAGTACTTC

abundance: -
j_gene: TRBJ1-1
d_gene: TRBD1
v_gene: TRBV29-1
CDR3aa: CSVESQGARERRAFF
CDR3nt: TGCAGCGTTGAGAGTCAGGGGGCAAGGGAGAGGAGGGCTTTCTTT

abundance: -
j_gene: TRBJ2-3
d_gene: TRBD2
v_gene: TRBV7-9
CDR3aa: CASSGTSGGTTDTQYF
CDR3nt: TGTGCCAGCAGCGGGACTAGCGGGGGGACCACAGATACGCAGTATTTT

abundance: few
j_gene: TRBJ2-2
d_gene: TRBD2
v_gene: TRBV7-3
CDR3aa: CASSLTGPRTSGNTGELFF
CDR3nt: TGTGCCAGCAGCTTAACGGGGCCCCGGACTAGCGGGAACACCGGGGAGCTGTTTTTT

abundance: -
j_gene: TRBJ2-3
d_gene: -
v_gene: TRBV9
CDR3aa: CASKANGVNTQYF
CDR3nt: TGTGCCAGCAAGGCCAACGGGGTAAATACGCAGTATTTT

abundance: -
j_gene: TRBJ2-7
d_gene: TRBD2
v_gene: TRBV7-9
CDR3aa: CASSPRGTSGVYEQYF
CDR3nt: TGTGCCAGCAGCCCCAGAGGGACTAGCGGGGTCTACGAGCAGTACTTC

abundance: -
j_gene: TRBJ2-7
d_gene: -
v_gene: TRBV4-1
CDR3aa: CASSQEKPGANEQYF
CDR3nt: TGCGCCAGCAGCCAAGAAAAACCAGGGGCGAACGAGCAGTACTTC

abundance: -
j_gene: TRBJ2-5
d_gene: -
v_gene: TRBV25-1
CDR3aa: CASSDPRGSETQYF
CDR3nt: TGTGCCAGCAGTGATCCGAGGGGGTCAGAGACCCAGTACTTC

abundance: -
j_gene: TRBJ2-5
d_gene: TRBD1
v_gene: TRBV5-5
CDR3aa: CASSFGDRDQETQYF
CDR3nt: TGTGCCAGCAGCTTTGGGGACAGGGACCAAGAGACCCAGTACTTC